This T cell receptor beta chain was identified in a study of identical twins. Germline CDR1 DFQATT, CDR2 SNEGSKA (reference sequence). The CDR3 is 15 amino acids. Trimming removed 0 bases at V and 6 bases at J, with 16 bases between. One entry per CDR3 protein results from TCRdb running MiXCR on the 5' RACE reads. The repertoire includes under 800,000 distinct CDR3 sequences, around 20% of them detected once, and approximately 4.3% sits in the top ten. This sample was also put to use in a study of T cells expressing NK-cell markers. Per that paper: Dominant NKG2C+ clonotypes in five to seven donors made up roughly 1.0-7.0% of CD8+ T cells.

The clonotype comes from a woman aged 18 to 35 in good health. The material sequenced was PBMCs. The V gene is TRBV20-1, the J gene TRBJ2-3; a possible D gene is TRBD2 (6 bases). The CDR3 region is CSARDSGGGGDTQYF. For the CDR3, the DNA is TGCAGTGCTAGAGATAGCGGTGGGGGTGGGGATACGCAGTATTTT.